The TCR beta chain under discussion was sequenced for a study of identical twins. Broader study findings: Memory repertoires showed no such pattern, whereas abundant cord blood beta clonotypes carried fewer insertions.

V shed 2 bases and J shed 0 bases, with 14 bases lying between them. CDR3 size: 17 residues. This clonotype appeared many times. The antigen is unknown. Each cDNA held unique molecular identifiers, and template switching gave it a universal primer site. TCRdb redid the calling of the 5' RACE reads with MiXCR, one entry per CDR3 protein. The repertoire holds nearly 900,000 distinct CDR3 sequences, with around an eighth as singletons. The sample also formed part of further work on yellow fever vaccine responses in identical twins. That work contributes: Reportedly, the response of twins' T cells to the vaccine seemed partly convergent, partly personalized.

The source material was PBMCs. This chain links TRBV12-3 or TRBV12-4 with TRBJ2-1; D may be TRBD2 (6 bases). This TCR was recovered from a woman between 18 and 29 years old in good health. CDR3 loop: CASSLRRGISSYNEQFF. CDR3 sequence (DNA): TGTGCCAGCAGTTTAAGGCGCGGGATAAGCTCCTACAATGAGCAGTTCTTC.